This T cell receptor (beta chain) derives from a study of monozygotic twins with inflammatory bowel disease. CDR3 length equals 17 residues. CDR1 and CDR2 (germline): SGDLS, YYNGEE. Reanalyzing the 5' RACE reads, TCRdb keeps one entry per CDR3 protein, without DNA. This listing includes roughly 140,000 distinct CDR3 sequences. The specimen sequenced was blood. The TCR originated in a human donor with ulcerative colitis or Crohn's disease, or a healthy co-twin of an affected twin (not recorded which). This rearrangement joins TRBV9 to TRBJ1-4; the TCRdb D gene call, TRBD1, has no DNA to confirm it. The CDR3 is CASSARGQGVTNEKLFF.